Each of the 19 T cell receptor beta chains below was sequenced from the same sample in a study of T cells after yellow fever vaccination. Each CDR3 protein gets one entry after TCRdb re-called the 5' RACE reads with MiXCR. The table shows about 260,000 distinct CDR3 sequences, with more than 3.5% occurring only once. Sequencing used PBMCs, obtained 15 days after the yellow fever booster vaccination. The receptors here all came from a man between 18 and 29 years old who received the YFV17D yellow fever vaccine.

This clonotype was seen only a few times. The chain is built from TRBV27 and TRBJ1-1; D is ambiguous. The germline CDR1 and CDR2 sequences are MNHEY and SMNVEV (reference sequence). CDR3 size: 13 residues. V was shortened by 2 bases and J by 5 bases, with 9 bases between the two germline ends. CDR3: CASSLSGWTEAFF. CDR3 nucleotides: TGTGCCAGCAGTTTAAGTGGGTGGACTGAAGCTTTCTTT.

This clonotype was found many times. This chain connects TRBV5-1 to TRBJ1-1; the D gene is possibly TRBD1 (6 bases). This CDR3 spans 15 amino acids. Looked up from germline, CDR1 is SGHRS and CDR2 is YFSETQ. V gave up 0 bases and J gave up 7 bases, with 16 bases separating them. The CDR3 region is CASSLAAGGAGEAFF. In DNA, the CDR3 is TGCGCCAGCAGCTTGGCGGCGGGGGGCGCGGGTGAAGCTTTCTTT.

This clonotype was observed many times. The rearrangement joins TRBV5-5 to TRBJ2-5; D may be TRBD1 (6 bases). Trimming left V 5 bases short and J 4 bases short, with 15 bases between. The CDR3 is made up of 14 amino acids. Germline V lookup: CDR1 SGHKS, CDR2 YYEKEE (reference sequence). CDR3 DNA sequence: TGTGCCAGCAGACAGAACAGGGCCCGAGAGACCCAGTACTTC. Translated: CASRQNRARETQYF.

This clonotype was observed at least ten times. The chain employs TRBV2 and TRBJ1-3; D possibly corresponds to TRBD1 (5 bases). This CDR3 comprises 13 residues. Germline loops: CDR1 SNHLY, CDR2 FYNNEI. V was shortened by 6 bases and J by 0 bases, with 6 bases between the two germline ends. The chain's CDR3 is CASRQDSGNTIYF. The CDR3 DNA sequence: TGTGCCAGCAGACAGGACTCTGGAAACACCATATATTTT.

This clonotype was observed at least ten times. V and J are TRBV6-2 or TRBV6-3 and TRBJ2-2; 8 bases align to TRBD1. Germline CDR1 and CDR2: MNHEY and SVGEGT. This CDR3 spans 13 amino acids. V was clipped by 2 bases and J by 13 bases; unmatched bases: 6. The CDR3 coding sequence is TGTGCCAGCAGTTACCGGGACAGGATGGCGCTGTTTTTT. Translating it yields CASSYRDRMALFF.

This clonotype was found a few times. J is TRBJ2-7 and V is TRBV7-9; D ambiguous. Germline V gene lookup returns CDR1 SEHNR and CDR2 FQNEAQ (reference sequence). Trimming removed 1 base at V and 3 bases at J, with 10 bases between. The CDR3 runs 14 residues. DNA for the CDR3: TGTGCCAGCAGCTTAGTAGGGAAGGGCTACGAGCAGTACTTC. It is translated as CASSLVGKGYEQYF.

The sample holds many counts of this clonotype. V usage is TRBV5-1 and J usage is TRBJ1-5, with TRBD1 matching over 10 bases. Trimming removed 4 bases from V and 3 bases from J; junction bases left unmatched: 4. The CDR3 runs to 15 residues. The germline CDR1 and CDR2 sequences are SGHRS and YFSETQ. The CDR3 spells CASSRTGGTNQPQHF. The CDR3 coding sequence is TGCGCCAGCAGCAGGACAGGGGGGACCAATCAGCCCCAGCATTTT.

In this sample, this clonotype turned up many times. This chain connects TRBV18 to TRBJ1-5; D uncertain. CDR1 and CDR2 from the germline V gene are KGHSH and LQKENI. The ends were cut back, 3 bases at V and 5 bases at J, with 8 bases in the middle. The CDR3 totals 13 residues. The CDR3 nucleotides read TGTGCCAGCTCACCGGCAAAGTATCAGCCCCAGCATTTT. This sequence encodes CASSPAKYQPQHF. Supplemented by reference TRBV18 and TRBJ1-5, the full variable domain reads NAGVMQNPRHLVRRRGQEARLRCSPMKGHSHVYWYRQLPEEGLKFMVYLQKENIIDESGMPKERFSAEFPKEGPSILRIQQVVRGDSAAYFCASSPAKYQPQHFGDGTRLSIL.

This clonotype has a handful of counts. The DNA for the CDR3 is TGTGCTAGTGGTTCCCGGGACAGTCAAGAGACCCAGTACTTC. Translation gives CASGSRDSQETQYF. The chain combines TRBV12-5 with TRBJ2-5, with 7 bases fitting TRBD1. The V gene end was trimmed by 4 bases and the J gene end by 2 bases; junction bases not matched to a gene: 4. The CDR3 consists of 14 residues. The germline gives CDR1 LGHNT, CDR2 FRNRAP. The full variable domain, its missing parts supplied by reference TRBV12-5 and TRBJ2-5, is DARVTQTPRHKVTEMGQEVTMRCQPILGHNTVFWYRQTMMQGLELLAYFRNRAPLDDSGMPKDRFSAEMPDATLATLKIQPSEPRDSAVYFCASGSRDSQETQYFGPGTRLLVL.

At least ten counts were recorded for this clonotype. The rearrangement uses TRBV12-3 or TRBV12-4 and TRBJ1-1; a possible D gene is TRBD1 (5 bases). V was trimmed by 6 bases and J by 3 bases, leaving 17 bases between them. There are 15 residues in the CDR3. The CDR3 DNA reads as TGTGCCAGCAGCACACGAGGCGGGGCCTACACTGAAGCTTTCTTT. It codes for CASSTRGGAYTEAFF.

The sample holds many counts of this clonotype. The chain recombines TRBV29-1 with TRBJ2-3, with 12 bases matching TRBD2. The ends lost 7 bases at V and 4 bases at J; junction bases unmatched: 6. The germline V gene has CDR1 SQVTM and CDR2 ANQGSEA. The CDR3 contains 14 residues. CDR3 sequence: CSASSGGAADTQYF. The DNA for the CDR3 is TGCAGCGCGTCTAGCGGGGGGGCAGCAGATACGCAGTATTTT.

This clonotype was counted ten times or more. The chain couples TRBV2 to TRBJ2-7; D gene ambiguous. The CDR3 spans 13 residues. CDR1 is SNHLY, CDR2 FYNNEI, per germline. With 6 bases removed from V and 6 bases from J, the gap between germline ends came to 15 bases. CDR3 DNA sequence: TGTGCCAGCAGACCAATGGGCCGCGTCGAGCAGTACTTC. Its translation is CASRPMGRVEQYF.

In this sample, this clonotype turned up many times. The gene calls are TRBV7-2 and TRBJ1-6; D gene uncertain. The V gene's germline CDR1 is SGHTA and CDR2 FQGNSA. Trimming took 5 bases from V and 13 from J, leaving 12 bases between them. There are 12 residues in the CDR3. Written as DNA, the CDR3 is TGTGCCAGCAGCCCCGTTATCGGTCCCCTCCACTTT. It encodes CASSPVIGPLHF.

Ten or more counts support this clonotype. The rearrangement uses TRBV6-5 and TRBJ1-2; TRBD1 matches at 7 bases. Losses at the gene ends were 0 bases for V and 4 bases for J; bases not matched to a gene: 2. This CDR3 spans 14 amino acids. Per the germline V gene, CDR1 is MNHEY and CDR2 is SVGAGI. The CDR3 DNA follows: TGTGCCAGCAGTTACTCGACAGGGTTCTATGGCTACACCTTC. This codes for CASSYSTGFYGYTF.

This clonotype was observed at least ten times. J is TRBJ2-6 and V is TRBV18; D is uncertain. Germline V gene data show CDR1 as KGHSH and CDR2 as LQKENI. The ends were cut back, 3 bases at V and 10 bases at J, with 10 bases in the middle. This CDR3 region has 13 residues. DNA of the CDR3: TGTGCCAGCTCACCGGGGAACTGGAACGTCCTGACTTTC. It specifies CASSPGNWNVLTF.

This clonotype was counted many times. This CDR3 is CASSLDVGRGAFF. CDR3 coding DNA: TGTGCCAGCAGCTTAGATGTCGGGCGCGGAGCTTTCTTT. V gene TRBV11-2 combines with J gene TRBJ1-1, with D unclear. The CDR3 runs to 13 residues. Trimming took off 0 bases at V and 10 bases at J, with 12 bases between the two ends. Germline V gene data show CDR1 as SGHAT and CDR2 as FQNNGV.

This clonotype turned up a few times. The chain is built from TRBV28 and TRBJ2-5; 8 nucleotides line up with TRBD1. Germline lookup yields CDR1 MDHEN and CDR2 SYDVKM. V was pared by 7 bases and J by 5 bases, with 12 bases of the junction left unmatched. The CDR3 has 15 amino acids. CDR3 loop: CASKGRQGARETQYF. The CDR3 DNA reads TGTGCCAGCAAGGGGAGGCAGGGGGCCCGGGAGACCCAGTACTTC.

Ten or more counts support this clonotype. The gene calls are TRBV5-1 and TRBJ2-5; 14 bases are a match to TRBD2. V shed 0 bases, J shed 4 bases, and the junction held 5 bases outside the gene matches. CDR1 is SGHRS and CDR2 is YFSETQ in the germline V gene. CDR3 size: 17 residues. In nucleotides, the CDR3 is TGCGCCAGCAGCTTGGGACTAGCGGGGGGGCCGGGAGAGACCCAGTACTTC. This encodes CASSLGLAGGPGETQYF.

This clonotype was seen repeatedly, ten times or more. The chain joins TRBV5-4 to TRBJ2-3; 8 nucleotides align to TRBD2. Germline CDR1 reads SGHNT; CDR2 reads YYREEE (reference sequence). V shed 4 bases, J shed 0 bases, and the junction held 7 bases outside the gene matches. CDR3 size: 16 residues. The CDR3 reads CASSAGGLRSTDTQYF. CDR3 bases: TGTGCCAGCAGCGCGGGGGGATTGAGGAGCACAGATACGCAGTATTTT.